Each of the 19 T cell receptor beta chains below was sequenced from the same sample in a study of cytotoxic CD8 clonotypes in ibrutinib-treated CLL. Produced via immunoSEQ multiplex PCR; TCRdb's table is partial and in-frame only. This sample yields about 50,000 clones, of which 54% are seen a single time; about 24% belongs to the top ten. The source material was PBMCs, sampled at disease progression, from a patient treated with ibrutinib. The receptors here all came from a human donor with chronic lymphocytic leukemia.

Only a few counts were recorded for this clone. J is TRBJ2-7 and V is TRBV5-1; 10 positions agree with TRBD1. The CDR3 covers 15 residues. CDR1 is SGHRS, CDR2 YFSETQ, per germline. Germline trimming cut 4 bases from V and 0 bases from J; bases unmatched to any gene: 4. CDR3 in amino acids: CASSAGTGASYEQYF. The CDR3 coding sequence is TGCGCCAGCAGCGCCGGGACAGGGGCCTCCTACGAGCAGTACTTC. Complete variable domain (other parts from reference TRBV5-1 and TRBJ2-7): KAGVTQTPRYLIKTRGQQVTLSCSPISGHRSVSWYQQTPGQGLQFLFEYFSETQRNKGNFPGRFSGRQFSNSRSEMNVSTLELGDSALYLCASSAGTGASYEQYFGPGTRLTVT.

The V and J genes are TRBV10-3 and TRBJ2-1; TRBD2 might be the D (7 bases). This CDR3 comprises 16 residues. Trimming removed 4 bases from V and 0 bases from J, with 13 bases in between. Per the germline V gene, CDR1 is ENHRY and CDR2 is SYGVKD. The CDR3: CAISGWGGSSYNEQFF. CDR3 nucleotide sequence: TGTGCCATCAGTGGGTGGGGGGGCAGCTCCTACAATGAGCAGTTCTTC.

The J gene is TRBJ2-3, the V gene TRBV18, with D maybe TRBD2 (5 bases). Germline V gene sequence: CDR1 KGHSH, CDR2 LQKENI. V shed 3 bases and J shed 2 bases, with 12 bases lying between them. The CDR3 totals 15 residues. The CDR3 DNA follows: TGTGCCAGCTCACCTCCCGGGAATCCCACAGATACGCAGTATTTT. It codes for CASSPPGNPTDTQYF.

The chain links TRBV6-1 to TRBJ2-7; no clear D gene. Trimming took 7 bases from V and 0 from J, leaving 7 bases between them. Germline assignment: CDR1 MNHNS and CDR2 SASEGT. CDR3 length: 12 amino acids. The CDR3 sequence is CASNRASYEQYF. Here the CDR3 DNA reads TGTGCCAGCAATAGGGCCTCCTACGAGCAGTACTTC.

This chain links TRBV2 with TRBJ2-2; 7 nucleotides match TRBD2. The ends lost 2 bases at V and 2 bases at J; junction bases unmatched: 5. In germline, CDR1 is SNHLY, CDR2 FYNNEI. The length of the CDR3 is 16 residues. In nucleotides, the CDR3 is TGTGCCAGCAGTGAACACGGGACTATAAACACCGGGGAGCTGTTTTTT. Translated, it gives CASSEHGTINTGELFF. Complete variable domain (other parts from reference TRBV2 and TRBJ2-2): EPEVTQTPSHQVTQMGQEVILRCVPISNHLYFYWYRQILGQKVEFLVSFYNNEISEKSEIFDDQFSVERPDGSNFTLKIRSTKLEDSAMYFCASSEHGTINTGELFFGEGSRLTVL.

This chain connects TRBV5-1 to TRBJ1-1, with D perhaps matching TRBD1 (6 bases). The V end lost 0 bases, the J end lost 6 bases, and 9 bases lay between the germline ends. The CDR3 consists of 13 residues. Per germline, CDR1 SGHRS and CDR2 YFSETQ. The CDR3 bases are TGCGCCAGCAGCTTGGCCGACAGGTCTGAAGCTTTCTTT. Its translation: CASSLADRSEAFF.

This chain connects TRBV7-2 to TRBJ2-5, with a weak D call TRBD1 (5 bases). CDR1 SGHTA and CDR2 FQGNSA come from the germline V gene. V was clipped by 7 bases and J by 5 bases, with 17 bases between them. The CDR3 length is 14 residues. CDR3 bases: TGTGCCAGCATGCAAGGGGCAGAAATCGAGACCCAGTACTTC. Protein: CASMQGAEIETQYF.

The table lists this clone with a few counts. The V call is TRBV28, the J call TRBJ1-1, with D uncertain. Germline V lookup: CDR1 MDHEN, CDR2 SYDVKM. Trimming cost V 10 bases and J 7 bases, with 10 bases left between them. CDR3 size: 10 residues. The CDR3 sequence: CATGWGEAFF. For the CDR3, the DNA is TGTGCCACCGGTTGGGGTGAAGCTTTCTTT.

This clone was observed at least ten times. This chain uses TRBV27 with TRBJ1-4; weak D call: TRBD1 (5 bases). Germline CDR1 is MNHEY and CDR2 is SMNVEV (reference sequence). Trimming cost V 1 base and J 5 bases, with 8 bases left between them. The CDR3 has 14 amino acids. The CDR3 loop is CASSLLGANEKLFF. CDR3 bases: TGTGCCAGCAGTTTATTAGGGGCCAATGAAAAACTGTTTTTT. The entire variable domain, with the rest obtained from reference TRBV27 and TRBJ1-4, is as follows: EAQVTQNPRYLITVTGKKLTVTCSQNMNHEYMSWYRQDPGLGLRQIYYSMNVEVTDKGDVPEGYKVSRKEKRNFPLILESPSPNQTSLYFCASSLLGANEKLFFGSGTQLSVL.

The chain uses TRBV6-1 and TRBJ2-7; no clear D gene. Germline CDR1 MNHNS, CDR2 SASEGT. V lost 4 bases to trimming and J lost 4 bases, with 11 bases between them. The CDR3 consists of 13 residues. The CDR3 DNA is TGTGCCAGCAGTGTTGGGGTATTATACGAGCAGTACTTC. Encoded protein: CASSVGVLYEQYF.

The gene calls are TRBV2 and TRBJ2-3; D is uncertain. Between the trimmed V and J ends, which lost 5 bases and 0 bases, there was a span of 12 bases. This CDR3 contains 15 residues. The germline V gene has CDR1 SNHLY and CDR2 FYNNEI. CDR3 in amino acids: CASSRPGTSTDTQYF. DNA of the CDR3: TGTGCCAGCAGTAGGCCTGGAACTAGCACAGATACGCAGTATTTT.

A few counts support this clone. The chain recombines TRBV5-1 with TRBJ1-2; D unresolved. Germline CDR1 is SGHRS and CDR2 is YFSETQ. This CDR3 spans 14 amino acids. Trimming pared 0 bases from V and 6 bases from J, leaving 12 bases between. Here the CDR3 DNA reads TGCGCCAGCAGCTTGGTTAACGGGTTGGATGGCTACACCTTC. It yields the protein CASSLVNGLDGYTF.

The chain couples TRBV28 to TRBJ1-5; D uncertain. Looked up from germline, CDR1 is MDHEN and CDR2 is SYDVKM. V was clipped by 6 bases and J by 0 bases, with 21 bases between them. CDR3 size: 18 residues. CDR3 region: CASRGLRGESYSNQPQHF. The CDR3, as DNA: TGTGCCAGCAGGGGGTTACGCGGGGAATCCTATAGCAATCAGCCCCAGCATTTT.

This sequence joins TRBV5-1 and TRBJ2-7; D is unresolved. This CDR3 has 12 amino acids. Trimming removed 3 bases from V and 4 bases from J, with 8 bases in between. Per the germline V gene, CDR1 is SGHRS and CDR2 is YFSETQ. The CDR3, as DNA: TGCGCCAGCAGCTCCATGGGTTACGAGCAGTACTTC. Amino acid sequence: CASSSMGYEQYF.

CDR3 residues: CASSSRWQGTNYGYTF. CDR3 nucleotides: TGTGCCAGCAGTTCCAGGTGGCAGGGTACTAACTATGGCTACACCTTC. The chain joins TRBV6-5 to TRBJ1-2; the D gene is possibly TRBD1 (5 bases). The CDR3 has 16 residues. Trimming took off 4 bases at V and 0 bases at J, with 15 bases between the two ends. Germline V gene lookup returns CDR1 MNHEY and CDR2 SVGAGI.

The count of this clone is one. The genes are TRBV6-5 and TRBJ2-3, with 9 bases lining up with TRBD2. Germline assignment: CDR1 MNHEY and CDR2 SVGAGI. The V segment lost 6 bases and the J segment 6 bases; nucleotides outside the gene matches: 7. The CDR3 is 14 residues long. CDR3 DNA: TGTGCCAGCAGCCGGGGACTAGCATCCGATACGCAGTATTTT. It specifies CASSRGLASDTQYF.

This clone was seen a handful of times. The V gene is TRBV25-1, the J gene TRBJ1-2; D possibly corresponds to TRBD1 (5 bases). The V gene's germline CDR1 is MGHDK and CDR2 SYGVNS. Trimming removed 2 bases from V and 6 bases from J, with 13 bases in between. This CDR3 spans 14 amino acids. The CDR3 loop reads CASSEPGTFNGYTF. The DNA for the CDR3 is TGTGCCAGCAGTGAACCCGGGACCTTCAATGGCTACACCTTC.

This chain joins TRBV27 and TRBJ1-5; no firm D call. V lost 0 bases, J lost 5 bases, and 5 bases lay in between. Germline values: CDR1 MNHEY, CDR2 SMNVEV (reference sequence). The CDR3 has 13 amino acids. CDR3 sequence: CASSLSEYQPQHF. The CDR3 DNA reads TGTGCCAGCAGTTTATCGGAGTATCAGCCCCAGCATTTT.

The chain recombines TRBV28 with TRBJ2-7, with 10 bases matching TRBD1. Per germline, CDR1 MDHEN and CDR2 SYDVKM. The CDR3 is 15 amino acids. V lost 6 bases to trimming and J lost 0 bases; unmatched junction nucleotides: 5. The CDR3 protein is CASRPTGGPSYEQYF. The CDR3 coding sequence is TGTGCCAGCAGGCCGACAGGGGGCCCCTCCTACGAGCAGTACTTC. Combining the CDR3 with reference TRBV28 and TRBJ2-7 gives the whole variable domain DVKVTQSSRYLVKRTGEKVFLECVQDMDHENMFWYRQDPGLGLRLIYFSYDVKMKEKGDIPEGYSVSREKKERFSLILESASTNQTSMYLCASRPTGGPSYEQYFGPGTRLTVT.